This TCR beta chain stems from a study of blood T cells in healthy people across ages. Per individual sample, total RNA of at least 5 micrograms was extracted. Notes on this clonotype: Its antigen is not known.

General observations from the study: The fall in TCR beta diversity per million T cells was roughly linear with age. Researchers deemed the diversity estimates from one million T cells underestimates.

V was clipped by 8 bases and J by 2 bases, with 12 bases between them. This CDR3 has 13 amino acids. From germline, CDR1 is ENHRY and CDR2 SYGVKD. Primed by a sample-barcoded 5' primer and a J-beta primer mix, a second PCR proceeded for 7 to 11 cycles. All cDNA molecules were each tagged by a template-switch adaptor with 12 random nucleotides. One entry per CDR3 protein, called by TCRdb with MiXCR from the 5' RACE reads. The sample comprises about 1 million distinct CDR3 sequences, 45% of which are singletons, and around 18% rests with the top ten. Sequenced: blood. The V call is TRBV10-3, the J call TRBJ2-5, with D hard to call. This receptor was identified in an older woman in good health. The CDR3 DNA reads as TGTGCCATCGCAGCCGGGCCTCAAGAGACCCAGTACTTC. Translating it yields CAIAAGPQETQYF.